This entry is about one T cell receptor (beta chain). This sample is part of a study of STAT5B mutations in CD4+ large granular lymphocyte leukemia. Buffy coats from healthy blood donors served as controls. V was trimmed by 0 bases and J by 8 bases, leaving 9 bases between them. The CDR3 length is 13 residues. Germline CDR1 and CDR2: SGHTS and YDEGEE. Sequencing was at survey level. Only in-frame clones appear in the TCRdb table, and some are missing; sequencing was by immunoSEQ multiplex PCR. This table holds around 28,000 clones, just under 75% found once. This chain joins TRBV5-8 and TRBJ1-3; the D is unclear. Specimen: CD4+ T cells from blood buffy coats. The clonotype originates from a human donor in good health. Here the CDR3 reads CASSLDSRDTIYF. CDR3 coding DNA: TGTGCCAGCAGCTTGGACAGTCGGGACACCATATATTTT.